The source of this TCR beta chain is a study of T cells after yellow fever vaccination. Generation of TCR cDNA used 5'RACE template switching (which added a universal primer site and UMIs). TCRdb re-called the 5' RACE reads with MiXCR, one entry per CDR3 protein. The data hold around 350,000 distinct CDR3 sequences, with around 10% observed a single time. J was trimmed by 1 base and V by 7 bases; bases with no gene match: 9. This CDR3 is 16 amino acids long. General observations from the study: The bulk population could contribute abundant contaminating clonotypes to FACS-sorted repertoires.

The sample holds a few counts of this clonotype. The antigen remains undetermined. The TCR comes from a man between 18 and 35 years old who received the YFV17D yellow fever vaccine. The specimen comprised PBMCs, sampled on the day of the first yellow fever vaccination. The chain employs TRBV12-3 or TRBV12-4 and TRBJ2-3, with 9 bases identical to TRBD2. The CDR3 region is CASTTNLAGRTDTQYF. In DNA, the CDR3 is TGTGCCAGCACGACTAACCTAGCGGGGCGCACAGATACGCAGTATTTT.